This is a list of T cell receptor beta chains from one sample in a study of T cell responses to AZD1222 COVID-19 vaccine. Method: immunoSEQ multiplex PCR; TCRdb's copy keeps in-frame clones and lacks some. The table lists 150,000 to 200,000 clones, 85% to 95% of them singletons, with more than 9% in the top ten. The sequenced sample was peripheral blood, obtained on day 0 of AZD1222 vaccination. The receptors originated from an adult in good health. The CDR3 runs from the conserved cysteine through the conserved F or W. Each record gives: V gene, clone size, J gene, D gene, CDR3 protein, CDR3 DNA. D genes are given only for firm matches. Clone size appears in some rows only: once, few, many, or a class for an expanded clone.

TRBV3-1/TRBV3-2	-	TRBJ2-7	-	CASSQDGAFYEQYF	TGTGCCAGCAGCCAAGATGGAGCGTTCTACGAGCAGTACTTC
TRBV4-2	-	TRBJ1-4	-	CASSQGRTLATNEKLFF	TGTGCCAGCAGCCAAGGACGTACCCTTGCAACTAATGAAAAACTGTTTTTT
TRBV7-9	-	TRBJ2-7	TRBD2	CASTAGSGSYEQYF	TGTGCCAGCACCGCGGGTAGCGGGAGCTACGAGCAGTACTTC
TRBV10-3	few	TRBJ1-5	-	CAISAGLEGNQPQHF	TGTGCCATCAGCGCAGGGTTGGAGGGCAATCAGCCCCAGCATTTT
TRBV27	-	TRBJ2-6	TRBD1	CASSFVRGPSGANVLTF	TGTGCCAGCAGTTTTGTCAGGGGGCCCTCTGGGGCCAACGTCCTGACTTTC
TRBV9	few	TRBJ1-1	TRBD1	CASSLRQGNAEAFF	TGTGCCAGCAGCTTAAGACAGGGGAACGCTGAAGCTTTCTTT
TRBV19	-	TRBJ1-1	-	CASTGGPNTEAFF	TGTGCCAGTACGGGGGGCCCCAACACTGAAGCTTTCTTT
TRBV7-9	-	TRBJ1-6	-	CASSAPGLYNSPLHF	TGTGCCAGCTCCGCCCCGGGGCTTTATAATTCACCCCTCCACTTT
TRBV5-4	-	TRBJ2-3	-	CASSQGRGATDTQYF	TGTGCCAGCAGCCAGGGCAGGGGTGCGACAGATACGCAGTATTTT
TRBV2	-	TRBJ1-1	TRBD1	CATGTANTEAFF	TGTGCCACAGGGACAGCGAACACTGAAGCTTTCTTT
TRBV12-3/TRBV12-4	-	TRBJ1-1	-	CASSLAPQGVSFF	TGTGCCAGCAGTTTAGCGCCCCAGGGTGTATCTTTCTTT